This passage covers 23 T cell receptor beta chains from one sample sequenced in a study of cytomegalovirus exposure and HLA in healthy donors. Measured with immunoSEQ multiplex PCR; TCRdb has only the in-frame clones, and not every one. The data contain 78,000 or so clones, 94% of them singletons. The sample taken for sequencing was PBMCs. Receptors were obtained from a woman under 30 in good health and CMV-seropositive.

The rearrangement uses TRBV9 and TRBJ1-1; 8 bases align to TRBD1. With V trimmed by 4 bases and J by 1 base, 3 bases remained unmatched. Germline assignment: CDR1 SGDLS and CDR2 YYNGEE. The CDR3 has 14 residues. In nucleotides, the CDR3 is TGTGCCAGCAGCCTGCAGGGGGCGAACACTGAAGCTTTCTTT. Amino acids: CASSLQGANTEAFF. The full variable domain, with the rest looked up from reference TRBV9 and TRBJ1-1, is DSGVTQTPKHLITATGQRVTLRCSPRSGDLSVYWYQQSLDQGLQFLIQYYNGEERAKGNILERFSAQQFPDLHSELNLSSLELGDSALYFCASSLQGANTEAFFGQGTRLTVV.

V usage is TRBV19 and J usage is TRBJ1-5, with TRBD1 matching 8 bases. After removal of 6 bases from V and 6 bases from J, the junction contained 10 bases not matched to a gene. Germline loops: CDR1 LNHDA, CDR2 SQIVND (reference sequence). The CDR3 length is 15 residues. The CDR3 DNA reads as TGTGCCAGTAGCCTCAGGGGGCTGATGACTCAGCCCCAGCATTTT. This sequence encodes CASSLRGLMTQPQHF. Together with reference TRBV19 and TRBJ1-5, the CDR3 gives the full variable domain: DGGITQSPKYLFRKEGQNVTLSCEQNLNHDAMYWYRQDPGQGLRLIYYSQIVNDFQKGDIAEGYSVSREKKESFPLTVTSAQKNPTAFYLCASSLRGLMTQPQHFGDGTRLSIL.

V gene TRBV4-2 combines with J gene TRBJ1-2; 9 bases map to TRBD1. Germline V gives CDR1 LGHNA, CDR2 YNFKEQ. This CDR3 has 16 amino acids. Losses at the gene ends were 4 bases for V and 4 bases for J; bases not matched to a gene: 10. The DNA for the CDR3 is TGTGCCAGCAGCCCTCATGGGGGACAGGGTTCCTATGGCTACACCTTC. Residues: CASSPHGGQGSYGYTF.

The J gene is TRBJ1-2, the V gene TRBV6-1; D is unresolved. This CDR3 has 12 amino acids. V was cut by 1 base and J by 5 bases, with 5 bases left in between. In germline, CDR1 is MNHNS, CDR2 SASEGT. DNA of the CDR3: TGTGCCAGCAGTGAAGTAGCATATGGCTACACCTTC. It encodes CASSEVAYGYTF.

The chain is built from TRBV6-5 and TRBJ2-1, with D unclear. Trimming took 0 bases from V and 4 from J, leaving 4 bases between them. The CDR3 has 13 amino acids. Looked up from germline, CDR1 is MNHEY and CDR2 is SVGAGI. CDR3 loop: CASSYSSYNEQFF. CDR3 bases: TGTGCCAGCAGTTACTCGTCTTACAATGAGCAGTTCTTC.

This chain uses TRBV5-4 with TRBJ2-5, with 7 bases identical to TRBD2. The CDR3 extends over 15 amino acids. Germline V gene sequence: CDR1 SGHNT, CDR2 YYREEE (reference sequence). Trimming cost V 0 bases and J 5 bases; bases outside gene matches: 7. The CDR3 spells CASSLDPLGGETQYF. Here the CDR3 DNA reads TGTGCCAGCAGCTTGGATCCTCTGGGGGGGGAGACCCAGTACTTC.

The chain uses TRBV30 and TRBJ2-7; maybe TRBD1 (5 bases). V gave up 4 bases and J gave up 3 bases, with 7 bases separating them. The germline V gene encodes CDR1 GTSNPN and CDR2 SVGIG (reference sequence). The CDR3 length is 11 residues. The CDR3 sequence is CAWTDNYEQYF. The CDR3 DNA reads TGTGCCTGGACGGACAACTACGAGCAGTACTTC.

This clone showed up just a few times. The chain is built from TRBV30 and TRBJ1-1; D gene ambiguous. The V end was cut by 0 bases, the J end by 10 bases, with 9 bases between. The CDR3 covers 11 residues. Germline CDR1 GTSNPN, CDR2 SVGIG (reference sequence). CDR3 sequence (DNA): TGTGCCTGGAGTGTACTAACGGCAGCTTTCTTT. Encoded protein: CAWSVLTAAFF.

The V and J genes are TRBV10-3 and TRBJ1-5; D ambiguous. Germline V gives CDR1 ENHRY, CDR2 SYGVKD. With 3 bases removed from V and 3 bases from J, the gap between germline ends came to 9 bases. This CDR3 spans 14 amino acids. The CDR3 loop reads CAISEPGNNQPQHF. CDR3 in DNA: TGTGCCATCAGTGAACCGGGGAACAATCAGCCCCAGCATTTT.

V gene TRBV9 combines with J gene TRBJ2-7, with 7 positions matching TRBD2. Germline CDR1 SGDLS, CDR2 YYNGEE. The CDR3 is 14 amino acids. Germline trimming cut 0 bases from V and 3 bases from J; bases unmatched to any gene: 3. CDR3 protein: CASSVGGLNYEQYF. The CDR3 DNA sequence: TGTGCCAGCAGCGTAGGGGGACTAAACTACGAGCAGTACTTC.

The CDR3 loop reads CASSLEGASEAFF. In DNA form, the CDR3 reads TGTGCCAGCAGTTTAGAGGGGGCTTCTGAAGCTTTCTTT. J is TRBJ1-1 and V is TRBV27; 7 nucleotides match TRBD1. Unmatched junction bases numbered 3, after V lost 2 bases and J lost 6 bases. CDR1 and CDR2 from the germline V gene are MNHEY and SMNVEV (reference sequence). This CDR3 region has 13 residues.

The V call is TRBV7-9, the J call TRBJ1-2, with TRBD1 as a possible D gene (6 bases). Per the germline V gene, CDR1 is SEHNR and CDR2 is FQNEAQ (reference sequence). The CDR3 totals 16 residues. Trimming cost V 2 bases and J 2 bases, with 15 bases left between them. Here the CDR3 DNA reads TGTGCCAGCAGCTTAACAACAGGGAGATGGAACTATGGCTACACCTTC. Its translation: CASSLTTGRWNYGYTF. The full variable domain, with the rest looked up from reference TRBV7-9 and TRBJ1-2, is DTGVSQNPRHKITKRGQNVTFRCDPISEHNRLYWYRQTLGQGPEFLTYFQNEAQLEKSRLLSDRFSAERPKGSFSTLEIQRTEQGDSAMYLCASSLTTGRWNYGYTFGSGTRLTVV.

The chain combines TRBV10-3 with TRBJ2-3; 9 bases map to TRBD1. The CDR3 contains 11 residues. Trimming at V came to 6 bases and at J to 11 bases, leaving 3 bases not matched to a gene. Germline CDR1 reads ENHRY; CDR2 reads SYGVKD. This CDR3 is CAISRQGEQYF. Written as DNA, the CDR3 is TGTGCCATCAGCAGACAGGGGGAGCAGTATTTT.

The CDR3 loop reads CASSQSSGSSDTQYF. The CDR3 nucleotides read TGCGCCAGCAGCCAATCTAGCGGGAGTTCAGATACGCAGTATTTT. The V call is TRBV4-3, the J call TRBJ2-3; 10 bases line up with TRBD2. The CDR3 is 15 amino acids. The V and J ends lost 2 bases and 4 bases, in that order; junction bases with no gene match: 3. From germline, CDR1 is LGHNA and CDR2 YSLEER.

As for this clone: Its ends do not fully match the called genes, so a read error is possible. The chain links TRBV5-6 to TRBJ2-7; 9 bases match TRBD1. The CDR3 runs 15 residues. CDR1 SGHDT and CDR2 YYEEEE come from the germline V gene. CDR3 in amino acids: CASSTGTGFSHEQYF. As DNA, the CDR3 is TGTGCCAGCAGCACCGGGACAGGGTTCTCCCACGAGCAGTACTTC.

The CDR3 reads CASSLDGQGIRGYTF. The CDR3 bases are TGCGCCAGCAGCTTGGACGGACAGGGGATTCGTGGCTACACCTTC. The rearrangement joins TRBV5-1 to TRBJ1-2; the match to TRBD1 covers 9 bases. V was pared by 0 bases and J by 7 bases, with 7 bases of the junction left unmatched. CDR1 SGHRS and CDR2 YFSETQ come from the germline V gene. The CDR3 contains 15 residues.

The rearrangement uses TRBV9 and TRBJ2-7, with D possibly TRBD1 on 5 matching bases. Germline values: CDR1 SGDLS, CDR2 YYNGEE. V was clipped by 0 bases and J by 5 bases, with 9 bases between them. The CDR3 is 13 residues long. This CDR3 is CASSVGGRDEQYF. For the CDR3, the DNA is TGTGCCAGCAGCGTAGGGGGCCGAGACGAGCAGTACTTC.

The chain combines TRBV7-9 with TRBJ2-1, with D perhaps TRBD2 (5 bases). This CDR3 contains 14 residues. Germline V gene data show CDR1 as SEHNR and CDR2 as FQNEAQ (reference sequence). V was trimmed by 5 bases and J by 7 bases, leaving 15 bases between them. CDR3 region: CASSQDSRENEQFF. CDR3 coding DNA: TGTGCCAGCAGCCAGGACTCGAGAGAGAATGAGCAGTTCTTC.

This chain links TRBV10-1 with TRBJ2-7; 9 positions agree with TRBD1. V lost 6 bases and J lost 5; bases outside the gene matches: 11. The CDR3 extends over 15 amino acids. CDR1 and CDR2 from the germline V gene are WNHNN and SYGVQD (reference sequence). In DNA form, the CDR3 reads TGCGCCAGCAGGGTCCGGGACAGGGTAGTCGACGAGCAGTACTTC. Amino acids: CASRVRDRVVDEQYF.

The V gene is TRBV4-3, the J gene TRBJ2-3, with 8 bases fitting TRBD2. This CDR3 comprises 17 residues. V dropped 0 bases and J dropped 2; count of bases not matched to a gene: 7. Germline V gives CDR1 LGHNA, CDR2 YSLEER. CDR3 region: CASSQDLPSGYTDTQYF. Written as DNA, the CDR3 is TGCGCCAGCAGCCAAGATCTTCCTAGCGGGTACACAGATACGCAGTATTTT.

This clone is a singleton in its sample. The V and J genes are TRBV11-2 and TRBJ2-3, with a tentative D call TRBD1 (6 bases). The germline V gene encodes CDR1 SGHAT and CDR2 FQNNGV. V lost 4 bases, J lost 3 bases, and 11 bases lay in between. CDR3 length equals 14 residues. CDR3 residues: CASSYSRGTDTQYF. Here the CDR3 DNA reads TGTGCCAGCAGCTACTCAAGGGGGACAGATACGCAGTATTTT.

The rearrangement links TRBV19 to TRBJ1-2, with 7 nucleotides matching TRBD1. V lost 2 bases and J lost 8; bases outside the gene matches: 5. This CDR3 is built from 13 residues. Germline V CDR1 and CDR2: LNHDA, SQIVND (reference sequence). CDR3 protein: CASSINRGRGYTF. Written as DNA, the CDR3 is TGTGCCAGTAGTATAAACAGGGGTCGAGGCTACACCTTC.

The rearrangement links TRBV11-2 to TRBJ2-2, with 10 bases fitting TRBD1. Looked up from germline, CDR1 is SGHAT and CDR2 is FQNNGV. V lost 2 bases to trimming and J lost 1 base; unmatched junction nucleotides: 10. The length of the CDR3 is 19 residues. CDR3 in amino acids: CASSLRTGGPLGNTGELFF. The CDR3 DNA reads TGTGCCAGCAGCTTACGGACAGGGGGACCGCTAGGGAACACCGGGGAGCTGTTTTTT.